The table lists the clone carrying this T cell receptor beta chain with a count of one. Antigen specificity is unknown. Sequencing was performed with immunoSEQ multiplex PCR; in TCRdb, only in-frame clones are kept and a portion is missing. The repertoire has a few million clones, 90% to 97% of them found once; the top ten carry 0.13%. The source of the sample is a study of shared clonotypes between healthy human individuals. General study points: Blood was the only sampled material, and tissue repertoires likely differ. Naive subsets typically showed greater estimated richness than memory subsets.

Germline CDR1 is LGHNA and CDR2 is YSLEER. V shed 3 bases, J shed 3 bases, and the junction held 6 bases outside the gene matches. This CDR3 comprises 15 residues. The chain uses TRBV4-3 and TRBJ1-2, with TRBD1 matching 8 bases. The sequenced sample was naive CD4+ T cells sorted from blood. The subset denotes: CD45RA+ positively selected. This clonotype was sampled from a man aged 18 to 29 in good health. CDR3 loop: CASSQSDREYYGYTF. CDR3 coding DNA: TGCGCCAGCAGCCAGTCGGACAGGGAATACTATGGCTACACCTTC.